This TCR beta chain was profiled in a study of blood T cell repertoires in COVID-19. Looked up from germline, CDR1 is SGHTA and CDR2 is FQGTGA. CDR3 length equals 14 residues. The V end lost 5 bases, the J end lost 6 bases, and 16 bases lay between the germline ends. The data were produced by immunoSEQ multiplex PCR, yet TCRdb's version contains in-frame clones alone and is incomplete. Here the sample spans approximately 350,000 clones, 75% to 90% being singletons. Cohort 3 recovery required two negative PCRs, clearance, or symptom resolution. V and J are TRBV7-3 and TRBJ1-2, with D unclear. Sequenced: PBMCs or T cells enriched from blood (not recorded which). The receptor was isolated from a young man who had recovered from COVID-19. CDR3 nucleotide sequence: TGTGCCAGCAGCCCCACGGGGTTCAGCGATGGCTACACCTTC. It specifies CASSPTGFSDGYTF.